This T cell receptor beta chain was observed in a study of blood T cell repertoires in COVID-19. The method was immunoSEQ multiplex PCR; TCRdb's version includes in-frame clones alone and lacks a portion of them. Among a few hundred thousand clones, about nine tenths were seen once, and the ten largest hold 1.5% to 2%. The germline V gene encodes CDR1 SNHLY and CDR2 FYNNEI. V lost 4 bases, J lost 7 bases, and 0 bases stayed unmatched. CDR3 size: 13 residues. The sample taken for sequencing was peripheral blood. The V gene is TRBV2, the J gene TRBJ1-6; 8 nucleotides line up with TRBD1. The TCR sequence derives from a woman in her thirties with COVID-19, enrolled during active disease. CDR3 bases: TGTGCCAGCAGTGGACAGGGGAATTCACCCCTCCACTTT. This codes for CASSGQGNSPLHF.